Following are 2 T cell receptor beta chains from one sample sequenced in a study of metastatic and nonmetastatic thyroid tumors. The entire patient cohort was treatment-naive prior to thyroid surgery. TCRdb re-called the PCR reads through MiXCR. The repertoire holds fewer than 15,000 clones, with around a quarter as singletons. Sequenced sample: tumor tissue. The receptors shown here come from a female donor with papillary thyroid cancer or a benign thyroid nodule (not recorded which). Some clones in this sample may be carry-over from other donors' samples.

This clone appeared a few times. V gene TRBV6-1 combines with J gene TRBJ2-7; TRBD2 might be the D (6 bases). The CDR3 runs 13 residues. The germline gives CDR1 MNHNS, CDR2 SASEGT. Trimming took off 5 bases at V and 7 bases at J, with 15 bases between the two ends. This chain's CDR3 is CASSQTSVGEQYF. The DNA of the CDR3 is TGTGCCAGCAGTCAGACTAGTGTGGGTGAGCAGTACTTC.

This clone was counted between two and nine times. Germline is not matched at one junction end, which may reflect a read error. The chain joins TRBV6-1 to TRBJ2-1; D is undetermined. The CDR3 extends over 13 amino acids. Germline lookup yields CDR1 MNHNS and CDR2 SASEGT. The CDR3 DNA reads TGTGCCAGCATTGAACAAGTCCCCGAAGGGCAGTTCTTC. Translation gives CASIEQVPEGQFF.